This TCR beta chain was identified in a study of beta chain features in type 1 diabetes. Study background: Sorted cells examined across all samples numbered 95 million to 120 million.

It was via CD45RO/CCR7/CD25/CD127/CD95/CD27 that CD4+ naive, central memory, regulatory and stem cell-like memory cells were sorted. Sorted cells reached over 95% purity in every population. Investigators reverse transcribed all isolated RNA, so they sequenced expressed TCRB transcripts. This table comes from immunoSEQ multiplex PCR, and its TCRdb copy is limited to in-frame clones, with some not included. The repertoire holds more than 550,000 clones, with 11% to 15% as singletons. V lost 4 bases and J lost 8, with 18 bases in between. This CDR3 contains 14 residues. Germline CDR1 is SGHNT and CDR2 is YYREEE (reference sequence). A word on this clone: Its antigen is not known.

Findings and limits, study-wide: Among patients with Type 1 diabetes, TCRB CDR3s were moderately but significantly shorter in every one of the four CD4+ subsets. Comparison showed that naive, central memory and Treg TCRB repertoires appeared more similar among patients than among healthy donors.

The chain combines TRBV5-4 with TRBJ1-1; D gene uncertain. Specimen: naive CD4+ T cells from blood. The origin of this receptor is a man younger than 30 with type 1 diabetes. The DNA for the CDR3 is TGTGCCAGCAGCGGGTCCGGGAGGGCAATGGAAGCTTTCTTT. Amino acid sequence: CASSGSGRAMEAFF.